Many counts were recorded for the clone carrying this T cell receptor beta chain. The target antigen is unknown. CDR1 is SQVTM and CDR2 is ANQGSEA in the germline V gene. CDR3 length: 13 amino acids. With 3 bases removed from V and 0 bases from J, the gap between germline ends came to 8 bases. The data originate from a study of early T cells in non-severe SARS-CoV-2 infection. Study-wide background: Sequenced material consisted of bulk RNA (from unsorted whole blood), and chains were unpaired.

Findings and limits, study-wide: VDJdb matching favored anti-spike CD8 responses, missing private and CD4 specificities.

The TCR library protocol attached unique molecular identifiers to the individual cDNA molecules. TCRdb reprocessed the 5' RACE reads with MiXCR, giving one entry per CDR3 protein. In the table there are approximately 23,000 distinct CDR3 sequences, about 4.6% of which are singletons. V gene TRBV29-1 combines with J gene TRBJ1-1; D remains unclear. The sequenced material came from whole blood. This receptor was obtained from an adult who was a healthcare worker with PCR-confirmed SARS-CoV-2 infection or an uninfected control (not recorded which). The CDR3 coding sequence is TGCAGCGTTGATACCGGAATGAACACTGAAGCTTTCTTT. This gives the protein CSVDTGMNTEAFF.